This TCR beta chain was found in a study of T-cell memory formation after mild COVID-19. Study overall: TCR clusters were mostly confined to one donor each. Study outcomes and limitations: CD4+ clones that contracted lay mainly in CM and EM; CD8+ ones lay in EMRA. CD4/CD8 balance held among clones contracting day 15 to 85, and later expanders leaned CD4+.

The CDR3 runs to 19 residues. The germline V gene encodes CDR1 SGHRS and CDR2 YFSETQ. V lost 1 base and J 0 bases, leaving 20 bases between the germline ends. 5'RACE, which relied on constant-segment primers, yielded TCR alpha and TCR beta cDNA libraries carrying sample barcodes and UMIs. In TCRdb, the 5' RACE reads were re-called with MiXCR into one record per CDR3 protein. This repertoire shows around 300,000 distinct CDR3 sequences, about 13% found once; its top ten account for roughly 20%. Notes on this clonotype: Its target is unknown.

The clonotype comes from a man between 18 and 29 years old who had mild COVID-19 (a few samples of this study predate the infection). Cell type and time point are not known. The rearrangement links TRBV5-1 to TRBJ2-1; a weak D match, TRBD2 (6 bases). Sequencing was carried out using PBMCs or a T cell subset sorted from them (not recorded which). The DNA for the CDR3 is TGCGCCAGCAGCTTGCCGGTAGGGCGGGGCGCAAGCTCCTACAATGAGCAGTTCTTC. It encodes CASSLPVGRGASSYNEQFF.